The clone carrying this TCR beta chain was recorded at least ten times. Antigen unknown. This record belongs to a study of T cell repertoires in cytomegalovirus infection. Across the study: In the study, CMV epitopes included recently identified HLA-C-restricted and well-studied HLA-B-restricted ones. It was the public TCR beta signatures that indicated both CMV infection and matching HLA type.

Whole-study results and caveats: CMV-specific TCR beta clonotypes restricted by HLA-C dominated the ex vivo response. Of the TCR beta families, the public ones yielded a cumulative frequency that identified carriers of CMV plus the relevant HLA.

TCRdb analysed the reads with MiXCR anew, one entry per CDR3 protein. The sample has about 900,000 distinct CDR3 sequences; approximately 31% are singletons. V gave up 6 bases and J gave up 6 bases; unmatched junction bases: 5. CDR1 LGHNT and CDR2 FRNRAP come from the germline V gene. This CDR3 region has 15 residues. This rearrangement joins TRBV12-5 to TRBJ2-2; 12 bases are a match to TRBD1. This TCR was sampled from a human donor in good health (CMV status not recorded). Some clones in this sample may be carry-over from other donors' samples. Sequenced material: cultured CD8+ T cells from PBMCs, taken from culture after CMV antigen stimulation. CDR3: CASGKGQGASGELFF. The CDR3, as DNA: TGTGCTAGTGGCAAGGGACAGGGGGCTTCCGGGGAGCTGTTTTTT.